What follows are 17 T cell receptor beta chains derived from one specimen sequenced in a study of beta chain features in type 1 diabetes. Study-wide points: Shorter TCRB CDR3s, moderately but significantly so, were found in Type 1 diabetes patients in all four CD4+ subsets.

Reverse transcription of all isolated RNA meant that expressed TCRB transcripts were sequenced. Sequenced by immunoSEQ multiplex PCR; TCRdb stores in-frame clones only, minus some. The table lists roughly 400,000 clones, about 10% of them singletons. The antigens for these receptors are not known. Sequences were obtained from central memory CD4+ T cells from blood. These receptors all stem from a man younger than 45 with type 1 diabetes.

This clone was counted only a few times. The rearrangement links TRBV6-5 to TRBJ2-6, with D uncertain. Germline V gene data show CDR1 as MNHEY and CDR2 as SVGAGI. Trimming cost V 5 bases and J 0 bases, with 2 bases left between them. The CDR3 contains 13 residues. The CDR3 spells CASSISGANVLTF. CDR3 DNA: TGTGCCAGCAGTATCTCTGGGGCCAACGTCCTGACTTTC.

The rearrangement links TRBV5-1 to TRBJ1-1; D is ambiguous. The CDR3 sequence is 14 residues long. Trimming cost V 0 bases and J 1 base, with 7 bases left between them. CDR1 SGHRS and CDR2 YFSETQ come from the germline V gene. CDR3 region: CASSLAMGNTEAFF. CDR3 DNA sequence: TGCGCCAGCAGCTTGGCCATGGGGAACACTGAAGCTTTCTTT.

In the case of this clone: An end of the junction differs from the germline gene, which may be a read error. The genes are TRBV7-7 and TRBJ2-5, with TRBD1 matching over 9 bases. CDR1 and CDR2 (germline): SSHAT, FNYEAQ (reference sequence). The CDR3 length is 14 residues. DNA for the CDR3: TGTGCTAGCAGCTTGACAGGGGGGCAAGAGACCCAGTACTTC. It specifies CASSLTGGQETQYF.

This clone was detected many times. V gene TRBV6-4 combines with J gene TRBJ2-2; the match to TRBD2 covers 7 bases. CDR1 is MRHNA and CDR2 is SNTAGT in the germline V gene. The CDR3 is 16 residues long. Losses at the gene ends were 5 bases for V and 3 bases for J; bases not matched to a gene: 9. This CDR3 reads CASSPLGREHTGELFF. CDR3 sequence (DNA): TGTGCCAGCAGTCCCCTGGGGCGGGAGCACACCGGGGAGCTGTTTTTT.

This clone was found a few times. CDR3 nucleotides: TGTGCCAGCAGCTTCGGGCTAGCGGGGCTCGAGCAGTACTTC. Its translation: CASSFGLAGLEQYF. The rearrangement links TRBV11-2 to TRBJ2-7; 9 positions match TRBD2. Losses at the gene ends were 3 bases for V and 6 bases for J; bases not matched to a gene: 6. The germline CDR1 and CDR2 sequences are SGHAT and FQNNGV. The CDR3 totals 14 residues.

This clone occurred many times. This chain joins TRBV11-2 and TRBJ1-4; 7 nucleotides agree with TRBD1. Losses at the gene ends were 3 bases for V and 8 bases for J; bases not matched to a gene: 9. This CDR3 spans 15 amino acids. Germline CDR1 and CDR2: SGHAT and FQNNGV. The CDR3, as DNA: TGTGCCAGCAGCTTTTCTCGGACAGGAGGGGAAAAACTGTTTTTT. This translates into CASSFSRTGGEKLFF.

This clone was counted ten times or more. The chain combines TRBV18 with TRBJ2-2; D call uncertain. The V end lost 2 bases, the J end lost 5 bases, and 6 bases lay between the germline ends. The CDR3 has 13 residues. CDR1 is KGHSH, CDR2 LQKENI, per germline. This CDR3 is CASSPAETGELFF. The CDR3 DNA follows: TGTGCCAGCTCACCAGCGGAAACCGGGGAGCTGTTTTTT.

Concerning this clone: The sample has other DNA sequences that encode this CDR3 too. As DNA, the CDR3 is TGTGCCAGCAGCTTGGGGCGGGGGACGGAGACCCAGTACTTC. It yields the protein CASSLGRGTETQYF. The chain has TRBV7-9 and TRBJ2-5, with 7 bases matching TRBD2. The V gene's germline CDR1 is SEHNR and CDR2 FQNEAQ (reference sequence). The CDR3 sequence is 14 residues long. Trimming took 3 bases from V and 5 from J; bases not matched to a gene: 6.

This clone was recorded a few times. The V call is TRBV4-3, the J call TRBJ2-1, with unresolved D. The CDR3 has 13 amino acids. Germline CDR1 reads LGHNA; CDR2 reads YSLEER. The V and J ends lost 5 bases and 6 bases respectively, with 11 bases between them. CDR3 region: CASSRGPGNEQFF. CDR3 nucleotides: TGCGCCAGCAGCAGAGGACCGGGCAATGAGCAGTTCTTC.

A few counts support this clone. This chain links TRBV5-1 with TRBJ2-5, with 7 bases fitting TRBD2. The CDR3 length is 13 residues. The trim removed 5 bases at V and 4 bases at J, leaving 5 bases unmatched. Per germline, CDR1 SGHRS and CDR2 YFSETQ. The CDR3 DNA reads TGCGCCAGCAGGGGAGGGCGAGGAGAGACCCAGTACTTC. Amino acid sequence: CASRGGRGETQYF.

A few counts support this clone. This sequence joins TRBV7-9 and TRBJ2-3, with a possible D match to TRBD1 (5 bases). The germline V gene encodes CDR1 SEHNR and CDR2 FQNEAQ (reference sequence). CDR3 length: 14 amino acids. The V and J ends lost 4 bases and 0 bases respectively, with 8 bases between them. CDR3 DNA sequence: TGTGCCAGCAGCTCGACAGCAAGCACAGATACGCAGTATTTT. It codes for CASSSTASTDTQYF.

Points on this clone: The DNA is left out, because the CDR3 cannot be placed on it with certainty; the CDR3 is given as TCRdb lists it. This chain uses TRBV28 with TRBJ1-1; the table gives TRBD1 as D, unverified against the DNA. Ends included, the CDR3 has 14 residues. Germline-derived CDR1 and CDR2 are MDHEN and SYDVKM. The CDR3 loop reads CASILGTGFTEAFF.

In this sample, this clone turned up a few times. The chain combines TRBV30 with TRBJ2-7; 10 nucleotides align to TRBD2. This CDR3 comprises 15 residues. V was clipped by 4 bases and J by 0 bases; unmatched bases: 6. The germline gives CDR1 GTSNPN, CDR2 SVGIG (reference sequence). The CDR3 nucleotides read TGTGCCTGGACCGACAGGACTAGCGGCTCCTACGAGCAGTACTTC. Translation: CAWTDRTSGSYEQYF.

This clone was picked up a small number of times. This sequence joins TRBV7-2 and TRBJ1-2, with no clear D. Germline-derived CDR1 and CDR2 are SGHTA and FQGNSA. This CDR3 spans 11 amino acids. Between the trimmed V and J ends, which lost 3 bases and 7 bases, there was a span of 6 bases. The DNA for the CDR3 is TGTGCCAGCAGCTTTGTTAGTGGCTACACCTTC. Protein product: CASSFVSGYTF.

This clone was observed a few times. V and J are TRBV7-2 and TRBJ2-7; TRBD2 is a possible D gene (6 bases). Per germline, CDR1 SGHTA and CDR2 FQGNSA. The CDR3 length is 16 residues. Trimming pared 2 bases from V and 1 base from J, leaving 15 bases between. This CDR3 is CASSLLAVGASYEQYF. For the CDR3, the DNA is TGTGCCAGCAGCTTATTAGCGGTCGGAGCGTCCTACGAGCAGTACTTC.

This rearrangement joins TRBV5-1 to TRBJ2-6, with 11 bases fitting TRBD1. CDR3 size: 16 residues. Trimming cost V 4 bases and J 8 bases; bases outside gene matches: 8. CDR1 is SGHRS and CDR2 is YFSETQ in the germline V gene. CDR3 protein: CASSTTGTGGSNVLTF. The CDR3 nucleotides read TGCGCCAGCAGCACAACCGGGACAGGGGGTTCCAACGTCCTGACTTTC.

The rearrangement joins TRBV7-9 to TRBJ1-2; D gene uncertain. Trimming removed 1 base at V and 8 bases at J, with 11 bases between. Per the germline V gene, CDR1 is SEHNR and CDR2 is FQNEAQ (reference sequence). The CDR3 has 13 amino acids. The CDR3 DNA is TGTGCCAGCAGCTTAGATACGGCCAAGGGCTACACCTTC. Translation gives CASSLDTAKGYTF.